These T cell receptor beta chains were read from a single sample in a study of blood T cell repertoires in COVID-19. The repertoire was sequenced with immunoSEQ multiplex PCR; TCRdb's copy has only in-frame clones and lacks some. The profile covers over 70,000 clones, with around 89% appearing a single time and approximately 6.8% taken by the ten largest. The sample comprised peripheral blood. Receptors originate from a woman of 80 years or more with acute or convalescent COVID-19. Both conserved end residues are part of each CDR3. The order of the fields is CDR3 DNA, CDR3 protein, J gene, clone size, V gene, D gene. The D gene is left open where the match is weak. Clone size is stated in some rows and not others, as once, few, many or a class when expanded.

CDR3nt: TGTGCTAGTGGTTTCGCCTCCACGGGGACAGGGGGCAAAGAGACCCAGTACTTC
CDR3aa: CASGFASTGTGGKETQYF
j_gene: TRBJ2-5
abundance: NA
v_gene: TRBV12-5
d_gene: TRBD1

CDR3nt: TGTGCCAGCAGCAAGCACAGGGTTTCAGGCACTGAAGCTTTCTTT
CDR3aa: CASSKHRVSGTEAFF
j_gene: TRBJ1-1
abundance: once
v_gene: TRBV21-1
d_gene: NA

CDR3nt: TGCGCCAGCAGCTTCGTACAGGGAGCGTATAATGAGCAGTTCTTC
CDR3aa: CASSFVQGAYNEQFF
j_gene: TRBJ2-1
abundance: NA
v_gene: TRBV5-1
d_gene: NA

CDR3nt: TGCGCCAGCAGCTTAGGACCCGGGGGAAGCTATGGCTACACCTTC
CDR3aa: CASSLGPGGSYGYTF
j_gene: TRBJ1-2
abundance: NA
v_gene: TRBV5-1
d_gene: NA

CDR3nt: TGCGCCAGCAGCTTCGGGACAGGGGGCTCGAACTATGGCTACACCTTC
CDR3aa: CASSFGTGGSNYGYTF
j_gene: TRBJ1-2
abundance: NA
v_gene: TRBV5-1
d_gene: TRBD1

CDR3nt: TGTGCCAGCAGCAACAGGGGCATTGAGCAGTTCTTC
CDR3aa: CASSNRGIEQFF
j_gene: TRBJ2-1
abundance: NA
v_gene: TRBV5-6
d_gene: TRBD1

CDR3nt: TGCGCCAGCAGCCAAGAGGGGGGGGGAGATCAGCCCCAGCATTTT
CDR3aa: CASSQEGGGDQPQHF
j_gene: TRBJ1-5
abundance: NA
v_gene: TRBV4-3
d_gene: NA

CDR3nt: TGTGCCAGCTCACCGTACGACGGGATCATGAACACTGAAGCTTTCTTT
CDR3aa: CASSPYDGIMNTEAFF
j_gene: TRBJ1-1
abundance: NA
v_gene: TRBV18
d_gene: NA

CDR3nt: TGTGCCAGCAGCTTAGTTACAGGGACCGCCTATGGCTACACCTTC
CDR3aa: CASSLVTGTAYGYTF
j_gene: TRBJ1-2
abundance: NA
v_gene: TRBV11-2
d_gene: NA

CDR3nt: TGTGCCAGCAGCCAACCCGGGAATAGGACACCCCTCCACTTT
CDR3aa: CASSQPGNRTPLHF
j_gene: TRBJ1-6
abundance: few
v_gene: TRBV14
d_gene: NA

CDR3nt: TGTGCCAGCGGATCGCCGGGACAGGGAGCCGAGCAGTACTTC
CDR3aa: CASGSPGQGAEQYF
j_gene: TRBJ2-7
abundance: NA
v_gene: TRBV6-5
d_gene: TRBD1

CDR3nt: TGTGCCAGCAGGCGCGACAGGGTGAGCTACGAGCAGTACTTC
CDR3aa: CASRRDRVSYEQYF
j_gene: TRBJ2-7
abundance: NA
v_gene: TRBV4-2
d_gene: TRBD1

CDR3nt: TGTGCCAGCAGGGTCGGACAGTACACTGAAGCTTTCTTT
CDR3aa: CASRVGQYTEAFF
j_gene: TRBJ1-1
abundance: once
v_gene: TRBV6-5
d_gene: NA

CDR3nt: TGTGCCAGTAGCCACAGGGGTTGGAGGGCCAACGTCCTGACTTTC
CDR3aa: CASSHRGWRANVLTF
j_gene: TRBJ2-6
abundance: NA
v_gene: TRBV19
d_gene: TRBD1

CDR3nt: TGTGCCAGCAGCTTGGGTGTCCAATCCTACGAGCAGTACTTC
CDR3aa: CASSLGVQSYEQYF
j_gene: TRBJ2-7
abundance: once
v_gene: TRBV5-6
d_gene: NA

CDR3nt: TGTGCCAGCAGCGTTCTTTCAGGGCTAAGCACAGATACGCAGTATTTT
CDR3aa: CASSVLSGLSTDTQYF
j_gene: TRBJ2-3
abundance: NA
v_gene: TRBV9
d_gene: NA

CDR3nt: TGCGCCAGCAGCTTGGCGGGGACAAAGGATGAAAAACTGTTTTTT
CDR3aa: CASSLAGTKDEKLFF
j_gene: TRBJ1-4
abundance: NA
v_gene: TRBV5-1
d_gene: NA